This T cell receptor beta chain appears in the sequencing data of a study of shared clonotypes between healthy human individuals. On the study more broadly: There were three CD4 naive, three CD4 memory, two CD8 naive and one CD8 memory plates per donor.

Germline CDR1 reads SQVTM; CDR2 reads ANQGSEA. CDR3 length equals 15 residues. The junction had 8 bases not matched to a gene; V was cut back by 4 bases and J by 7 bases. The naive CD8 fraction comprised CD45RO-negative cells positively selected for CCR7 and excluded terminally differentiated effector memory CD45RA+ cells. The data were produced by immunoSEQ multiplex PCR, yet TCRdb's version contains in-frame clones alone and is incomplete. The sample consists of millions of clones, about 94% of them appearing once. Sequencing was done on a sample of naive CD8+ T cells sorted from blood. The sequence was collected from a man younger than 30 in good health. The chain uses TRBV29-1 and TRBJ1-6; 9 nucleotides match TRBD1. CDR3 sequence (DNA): TGCAGCGTTGGCCGGGACAGGGAACGAAATTCACCCCTCCACTTT. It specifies CSVGRDRERNSPLHF.